Given below is one T cell receptor beta chain in context. Its matching antigen is unknown. This CDR3 contains 17 residues. Germline loops: CDR1 MNHNS, CDR2 SASEGT. J lost 4 bases, V lost 0 bases, and 8 bases had no gene match. The source of the sample is a study of cytomegalovirus exposure and HLA in healthy donors. Whole-study findings and limits: Generally TCR sequences proved uncommon, though certain public TCRs appeared in numerous donors. Reportedly, diagnosis of cytomegalovirus status by the classifier showed high specificity and sensitivity.

The method was immunoSEQ multiplex PCR; TCRdb's version includes in-frame clones alone and lacks a portion of them. The table records 50,000 to 80,000 clones, roughly 91% of them present only once. This TCR was sampled from a young woman in good health and CMV-seronegative. The gene calls are TRBV6-1 and TRBJ2-1, with 8 bases lining up with TRBD2. Sequencing input: PBMCs. DNA for the CDR3: TGTGCCAGCAGTGAAGCGGGGCTAGCGGGCTGGTACAATGAGCAGTTCTTC. Translating gives CASSEAGLAGWYNEQFF.